The clone carrying this T cell receptor beta chain was detected only once. The junction departs from germline at one end; a sequencing error may be responsible. This specimen comes from a study of blood T cell repertoires in COVID-19. Whole-study context: COVID-19 samples from acute and convalescent phases originated in the United States, Italy and Spain. PBMCs, B-cell-depleted T cells, or T cells provided the cDNA or gDNA that made up the material.

In the source study's methods: Researchers report that nucleated cell counts were estimated from reference gene primer amplification. TCRdb keeps only in-frame clones here, not all; method: immunoSEQ multiplex PCR. V and J calls and clone size are copied from that table; D and trimming were computed from the DNA. This table has roughly 59,000 clones, under 80% appearing once. The CDR3 contains 15 residues. Germline CDR1 reads SGHTA; CDR2 reads FQGNSA. Input material: peripheral blood. This clonotype was obtained from a human donor in a cohort sampled during active COVID-19. V and J are TRBV7-2 and TRBJ1-2; tentative D call: TRBD1 (5 bases). The CDR3 sequence is CASSLDFQGPYGYTF. The CDR3 DNA sequence: TGTGCCAGCAGTTTAGATTTCCAGGGCCCCTATGGCTACACCTTC.